This T cell receptor beta chain was identified in a study of blood T cell repertoires in COVID-19. Across the whole study: The study drew acute and convalescent COVID-19 samples from the United States, Italy and Spain. Nucleic acid was either cDNA or gDNA, and it came from T cells, B-cell-depleted T cells, or PBMCs.

In the original workflow: Reference gene primer amplification gave nucleated cell count estimates. Sequenced by immunoSEQ multiplex PCR; TCRdb stores in-frame clones only, minus some. D and trimming come from the DNA, and the V and J calls and clone size come from that table. The sample shows about 410,000 clones, around 91% of them seen only once. CDR3 size: 13 residues. Trimming cost V 5 bases and J 3 bases, with 10 bases left between them. Germline lookup yields CDR1 LNHDA and CDR2 SQIVND (reference sequence). Enrolled during active infection, Seattle patients were then followed longitudinally. The clonotype comes from a woman aged 40-49 years with COVID-19, enrolled during active disease. The specimen was peripheral blood. The chain carries TRBV19 and TRBJ2-5; D might be TRBD2 (5 bases). The CDR3 sequence: CASSPGLEETQYF. In nucleotides, the CDR3 is TGTGCCAGTAGTCCTGGACTGGAAGAGACCCAGTACTTC.